This TCR beta chain is from a study of CD8 T cells in Susac syndrome. With random hexamers, about 0.45 to 1 ug RNA was reverse transcribed. A single record per CDR3 protein comes from TCRdb applying MiXCR to the immunoSEQ multiplex PCR reads. The repertoire holds about 200,000 distinct CDR3 sequences, 85% to 95% seen once, with 0.082% in the top ten. J lost 7 bases, V lost 5 bases, and 7 bases had no gene match. Per the germline V gene, CDR1 is SGHVS and CDR2 is FNYEAQ. The CDR3 is 15 residues long. The specimen was CD4+ T cells from PBMCs. The source of this sequence is a human donor with multiple sclerosis. The rearrangement links TRBV7-6 to TRBJ2-1, with TRBD2 identical over 11 bases. CDR3 coding DNA: TGTGCCAGCAGCGTTCCGGGACTAGCGGTTAATGAGCAGTTCTTC. Its protein product is CASSVPGLAVNEQFF.